What follows are 5 T cell receptor beta chains derived from one specimen sequenced in a study of radiotherapy plus CTLA-4 blockade in lung cancer. Assay used: immunoSEQ multiplex PCR; TCRdb lists only in-frame clones, some missing. The repertoire holds tens of thousands of clones, with 82% as singletons. This sample comprised peripheral blood, obtained from a patient treated with radiotherapy plus ipilimumab. Receptors originate from a human donor with non-small cell lung cancer that progressed on radiotherapy plus ipilimumab.

V is TRBV30 and J is TRBJ1-4; weak D call: TRBD1 (5 bases). V shed 0 bases and J shed 5 bases, with 13 bases lying between them. Germline lookup yields CDR1 GTSNPN and CDR2 SVGIG (reference sequence). The CDR3 is made up of 15 amino acids. CDR3 region: CAWSVLGRGNEKLFF. CDR3 in DNA: TGTGCCTGGAGTGTACTTGGGAGGGGAAATGAAAAACTGTTTTTT.

CDR3 bases: TGTGCCAGCAGCTTAACTAGCAAAGGGGCTGAGACCCAGTACTTC. Protein product: CASSLTSKGAETQYF. This rearrangement joins TRBV5-4 to TRBJ2-5; TRBD2 is a possible D gene (6 bases). The CDR3 loop spans 15 amino acids. V was pared by 2 bases and J by 5 bases, with 16 bases between. Germline V gives CDR1 SGHNT, CDR2 YYREEE (reference sequence).

The chain couples TRBV7-9 to TRBJ2-3, with D possibly called TRBD1 or TRBD2 (5 bases each). From germline, CDR1 is SEHNR and CDR2 FQNEAQ (reference sequence). V was shortened by 0 bases and J by 5 bases, with 18 bases between the two germline ends. The CDR3 has 17 residues. The CDR3 protein is CASSLAGRPTTEDTQYF. CDR3 in DNA: TGTGCCAGCAGCTTAGCGGGACGCCCGACGACGGAAGATACGCAGTATTTT.

Only one count was recorded for this clone. J is TRBJ1-1 and V is TRBV6-5, with D unresolved. The CDR3 spans 15 residues. V was shortened by 0 bases and J by 2 bases, with 10 bases between the two germline ends. Germline V gene lookup returns CDR1 MNHEY and CDR2 SVGAGI. The CDR3 DNA reads TGTGCCAGCAGTTACTCCGAGGGCCCAAACACTGAAGCTTTCTTT. The encoded protein is CASSYSEGPNTEAFF.

CDR3 amino acids: CSVDGGAHGQYF. As DNA, the CDR3 is TGCAGCGTTGATGGAGGGGCGCACGGGCAGTACTTC. The gene calls are TRBV29-1 and TRBJ2-7, with a possible D match to TRBD2 (6 bases). The germline V gene encodes CDR1 SQVTM and CDR2 ANQGSEA. The CDR3 loop spans 12 amino acids. V gave up 3 bases and J gave up 9 bases, with 15 bases separating them.